This TCR beta chain is drawn from a study of regulatory T cells. About this clone: Its antigen is unidentified.

Amplification used 52 TRBV primers and 13 TRBJ primers. The protocol was immunoSEQ multiplex PCR, while the TCRdb copy is restricted to in-frame clones and leaves out a portion. This table holds tens of thousands of clones, approximately 93% found once. Whole-study results and caveats: Regulatory T cells showed the strongest V-J pair restriction and V/J gene skewing among patient repertoires.

V shed 2 bases and J shed 2 bases, with 11 bases lying between them. The V gene's germline CDR1 is SEHNR and CDR2 FQNEAQ (reference sequence). There are 15 residues in the CDR3. The clonotype was recovered from a child aged 2 to 15 with CD3G deficiency. Sequenced sample: CD8+ T cells sorted from blood. This rearrangement joins TRBV7-9 to TRBJ2-3; D is uncertain. CDR3: CASSLWGRNTDTQYF. CDR3 nucleotide sequence: TGTGCCAGCAGCTTATGGGGTAGGAACACAGATACGCAGTATTTT.